This paragraph reports one T cell receptor (beta chain). Its antigen is unidentified. The sample originates from a study of OX40 agonist ivuxolimab in advanced cancers. Study-wide results and caveats: Among patients with partial responses at 0.1-3.0 mg/kg, clonal expansion was among the lowest.

The germline CDR1 and CDR2 sequences are SGHTS and YDEGEE. The V gene lost 0 bases and the J gene lost 0 bases, with 10 bases spanning the gap. CDR3 length equals 17 residues. Generated by immunoSEQ multiplex PCR, the TCRdb table keeps only in-frame clones and is missing some. Of roughly 60,000 clones in the sample, about 85% are singletons; the top ten hold about 4.2%. The chain joins TRBV5-8 to TRBJ2-6, with a possible D match to TRBD1 (6 bases). The receptor was derived from an adult with an advanced solid tumor such as melanoma, head and neck, liver or kidney cancer. The sequencing used CD4+ or CD8+ T cells sorted from blood, collected in a trial of the OX40 agonist ivuxolimab. The DNA of the CDR3 is TGTGCCAGCAGCTTGGTTCGGACAGTCTCTGGGGCCAACGTCCTGACTTTC. It codes for CASSLVRTVSGANVLTF.